Listed below are T cell receptor beta chains from one sample, sequenced in a study of blood T cell repertoires in COVID-19. The table came from immunoSEQ multiplex PCR; TCRdb's copy has only in-frame clones and leaves some out. The sample yields about 160,000 clones, approximately 80% seen once. The sequencing input was PBMCs or T cells enriched from blood (not recorded which). These receptors originate from a woman aged 45 to 65 who had recovered from COVID-19. Each CDR3 is given with its conserved first and last residue. A D gene is named only where the DNA matches it firmly. Rows may omit the clone size; those that give it use once, few, many or a size class.

NA,TRBV28,TRBJ1-2,NA,CASSPHGAGNYGYTF,TGTGCCAGCAGTCCGCACGGGGCGGGGAACTATGGCTACACCTTC
TRBD1,TRBV7-9,TRBJ1-2,NA,CASSETGRDYTF,TGTGCCAGCAGCGAGACAGGGCGTGATTACACCTTC
TRBD1,TRBV4-3,TRBJ1-2,NA,CASSQATRQGHGYTF,TGCGCCAGCAGCCAAGCTACCCGACAGGGCCATGGCTACACCTTC
NA,TRBV18,TRBJ2-1,NA,CASSPSTGSNEQFF,TGTGCCAGCTCACCCTCTACAGGGAGCAATGAGCAGTTCTTC
NA,TRBV6-2/TRBV6-3,TRBJ1-1,once,CASSYSHVEMNTEAFF,TGTGCCAGCAGTTACTCTCATGTAGAAATGAACACTGAAGCTTTCTTT
TRBD2,TRBV6-2/TRBV6-3,TRBJ2-1,NA,CASSRSGIGNNEQFF,TGTGCCAGCAGTAGGAGCGGGATTGGGAACAATGAGCAGTTCTTC
TRBD1,TRBV10-3,TRBJ2-2,few,CAISPGGVDTGELFF,TGTGCCATCAGCCCAGGGGGAGTCGACACCGGGGAGCTGTTTTTT
TRBD2,TRBV9,TRBJ2-7,NA,CASSVSSGSSYEQYF,TGTGCCAGCAGCGTAAGTAGCGGGAGCTCCTACGAGCAGTACTTC
NA,TRBV2,TRBJ2-1,NA,CASSRLVHEQFF,TGTGCCAGCAGCCGACTAGTCCATGAGCAGTTCTTC
TRBD1,TRBV10-3,TRBJ1-2,NA,CAIWTTGDGYTF,TGTGCCATCTGGACGACAGGGGATGGCTACACCTTC
NA,TRBV12-3/TRBV12-4,TRBJ1-1,NA,CASSLGAGTAFF,TGTGCCAGCAGTTTGGGGGCAGGGACGGCTTTCTTT
TRBD2,TRBV5-4,TRBJ2-3,NA,CASSLGGSGTDTQYF,TGTGCCAGCAGCTTGGGCGGGAGTGGGACAGATACGCAGTATTTT
TRBD1,TRBV12-5,TRBJ1-5,NA,CASAVTGDNQPQHF,TGTGCTAGTGCCGTCACAGGGGACAATCAGCCCCAGCATTTT
TRBD1,TRBV7-2,TRBJ1-2,NA,CASTRGQGGGYTF,TGTGCCAGCACCAGGGGACAGGGTGGTGGCTACACCTTC
NA,TRBV29-1,TRBJ2-1,few,CSVEPIGSYNEQFF,TGCAGCGTTGAACCTATCGGTTCCTACAATGAGCAGTTCTTC
NA,TRBV29-1,TRBJ1-2,NA,CSVHTTGYTF,TGCAGCGTTCACACTACTGGCTACACCTTC
NA,TRBV11-2,TRBJ2-3,few,CASSLDRVAHTDTQYF,TGTGCCAGCAGCTTAGATCGGGTGGCCCACACAGATACGCAGTATTTT
NA,TRBV19,TRBJ1-1,NA,CASSDGYGALEAFF,TGTGCCAGTAGTGACGGGTATGGGGCCCTTGAAGCTTTCTTT
NA,TRBV18,TRBJ2-1,NA,CASSPDGSGNEQFF,TGTGCCAGCTCACCAGACGGGAGTGGTAATGAGCAGTTCTTC
NA,TRBV3-1/TRBV3-2,TRBJ1-1,NA,CASSSPDSFPDTEAFF,TGTGCCAGCAGCTCGCCGGACAGTTTCCCAGACACTGAAGCTTTCTTT
NA,TRBV3-1/TRBV3-2,TRBJ2-1,NA,CASSPRYRTYNEQFF,TGTGCCAGCAGCCCCCGGTACCGTACCTACAATGAGCAGTTCTTC
TRBD1,TRBV19,TRBJ1-2,NA,CASSGTGGVRNYGYTF,TGTGCCAGTAGCGGGACAGGGGGAGTTCGGAACTATGGCTACACCTTC
NA,TRBV15,TRBJ1-4,once,CATSRGPGQEEKLFF,TGTGCCACCAGCAGAGGGCCAGGGCAAGAGGAAAAACTGTTTTTT
NA,TRBV6-5,TRBJ1-1,NA,CASRTQGRATEAFF,TGTGCCAGCCGTACGCAGGGAAGAGCCACTGAAGCTTTCTTT
TRBD2,TRBV7-3,TRBJ2-3,once,CASSQRVAGGGDTQYF,TGTGCCAGCAGCCAGCGTGTAGCGGGAGGGGGAGATACGCAGTATTTT
TRBD1,TRBV28,TRBJ1-5,NA,CASSLWFRDREDGEHF,TGTGCCAGCAGCCTTTGGTTCCGGGACAGGGAAGATGGTGAGCATTTT
NA,TRBV7-9,TRBJ1-3,NA,CASSLARGQGNTIYF,TGTGCCAGCAGCTTAGCGCGGGGGCAAGGAAACACCATATATTTT
NA,TRBV24-1,TRBJ2-6,NA,CATSDPRQFSGANVLTF,TGTGCCACCAGTGATCCTAGACAGTTCTCTGGGGCCAACGTCCTGACTTTC
TRBD1,TRBV24-1,TRBJ1-5,NA,CATSGQGPGQGLNQPQHF,TGTGCCACCAGTGGCCAGGGTCCGGGACAGGGACTCAATCAGCCCCAGCATTTT
TRBD1,TRBV24-1,TRBJ1-1,NA,CATRDRAGNTEAFF,TGTGCCACCAGGGACAGGGCTGGCAACACTGAAGCTTTCTTT
NA,TRBV7-9,TRBJ1-6,NA,CASSLAAGYNSPLHF,TGTGCCAGCAGCCTTGCCGCAGGGTACAATTCACCCCTCCACTTT
TRBD2,TRBV9,TRBJ2-1,NA,CASSVVSSGGNNEQFF,TGTGCCAGCAGCGTAGTATCTAGCGGGGGGAACAATGAGCAGTTCTTC
TRBD2,TRBV20-1,TRBJ2-3,NA,CSSSAGTSGGGTDTQYF,TGCAGTTCGAGTGCCGGGACTAGCGGGGGGGGTACAGATACGCAGTATTTT
NA,TRBV6-5,TRBJ2-1,NA,CASSYSGRDSNEQFF,TGTGCCAGCAGTTACTCGGGCAGGGATAGCAATGAGCAGTTCTTC
NA,TRBV19,TRBJ1-6,NA,CASSIVGVGNSPLHF,TGTGCCAGTAGTATTGTAGGGGTCGGTAATTCACCCCTCCACTTT
NA,TRBV2,TRBJ2-5,NA,CASKDNFEETQYF,TGTGCCAGTAAAGACAATTTTGAAGAGACCCAGTACTTC
NA,TRBV6-2/TRBV6-3,TRBJ2-7,few,CASSAGTDSYEQYF,TGTGCCAGCAGCGCAGGGACTGATTCCTACGAGCAGTACTTC
NA,TRBV29-1,TRBJ2-7,NA,CSAGGGQSYEQYF,TGCAGCGCCGGGGGGGGACAGTCCTACGAGCAGTACTTC
NA,TRBV28,TRBJ1-6,NA,CASRIDPGPYSPLHF,TGTGCCAGCAGAATCGACCCTGGGCCCTATTCACCCCTCCACTTT
TRBD1,TRBV18,TRBJ1-1,NA,CASSPFQGVTEAFF,TGTGCCAGCTCTCCCTTCCAGGGGGTAACTGAAGCTTTCTTT
NA,TRBV5-4,TRBJ2-7,NA,CASSLDQLGNPYEQYF,TGTGCCAGCAGCTTGGACCAACTAGGAAACCCCTACGAGCAGTACTTC
NA,TRBV28,TRBJ2-2,NA,CASSFMNTGELFF,TGTGCCAGCAGTTTCATGAACACCGGGGAGCTGTTTTTT
NA,TRBV7-9,TRBJ2-1,NA,CASSLVSGLYNEQFF,TGTGCCAGCAGCCTCGTAAGCGGACTCTACAATGAGCAGTTCTTC
TRBD2,TRBV24-1,TRBJ2-1,NA,CATSDAVAGVGNEQFF,TGTGCCACCAGTGATGCGGTAGCGGGAGTCGGCAATGAGCAGTTCTTC
NA,TRBV27,TRBJ1-6,once,CASSFRHRGSYNSPLHF,TGTGCCAGCAGTTTCCGTCATCGGGGCTCCTATAATTCACCCCTCCACTTT
NA,TRBV3-1/TRBV3-2,TRBJ1-5,NA,CASSQTQGPQHF,TGTGCCAGCAGCCAAACACAGGGCCCCCAGCATTTT
TRBD1,TRBV28,TRBJ1-3,NA,CASSLEGAGGNTIYF,TGTGCCAGCAGTTTGGAGGGGGCGGGAGGAAACACCATATATTTT
TRBD1,TRBV28,TRBJ1-2,NA,CASSLSGQSYGYTF,TGTGCCAGCAGTTTATCGGGACAGAGCTATGGCTACACCTTC